The 19 T cell receptor beta chains below were found in one sample sequenced in a study of cytotoxic CD8 clonotypes in ibrutinib-treated CLL. TCRdb's table, derived via immunoSEQ multiplex PCR, lists solely in-frame clones and lacks some. The sample has fewer than 90,000 clones; just over 85% are singletons. Sequenced material: PBMCs, taken before ibrutinib treatment. The receptors originated from a human donor with chronic lymphocytic leukemia.

This clone was counted a single time. The chain has TRBV25-1 and TRBJ1-1; D gene uncertain. The germline gives CDR1 MGHDK, CDR2 SYGVNS. This CDR3 is 11 amino acids long. The germline V and J ends were trimmed by 4 bases and 10 bases, with 10 bases remaining between them. CDR3 protein: CASSGLRRAFF. As DNA, the CDR3 is TGTGCCAGCAGTGGGCTGCGTCGAGCTTTCTTT.

The J gene is TRBJ1-5, the V gene TRBV6-1, with D possibly TRBD1 on 6 matching bases. V lost 7 bases and J 5 bases, leaving 15 bases between the germline ends. The CDR3 has 14 residues. CDR1 is MNHNS, CDR2 SASEGT, per germline. DNA for the CDR3: TGTGCCAGCATGCGCAGGACAGCAGATCAGCCCCAGCATTTT. Protein product: CASMRRTADQPQHF.

This clone has more than one count but fewer than ten. The V and J genes are TRBV6-7 and TRBJ2-1; D perhaps matches TRBD1 (6 bases). TRBV6-7 falls under the ORF class, with uncertain function. CDR3 length: 15 amino acids. V gave up 5 bases and J gave up 0 bases, with 11 bases separating them. Here the CDR3 reads CASSTRQVSYNEQFF. The CDR3, as DNA: TGTGCCAGCAGTACCAGACAGGTCTCCTACAATGAGCAGTTCTTC.

The chain employs TRBV9 and TRBJ2-1, with D hard to call. This CDR3 comprises 15 residues. Trimming pared 0 bases from V and 2 bases from J, leaving 9 bases between. CDR1 and CDR2 from the germline V gene are SGDLS and YYNGEE. The CDR3 sequence: CASSVDTQAYNEQFF. Here the CDR3 DNA reads TGTGCCAGCAGCGTAGACACTCAAGCCTACAATGAGCAGTTCTTC.

The chain links TRBV28 to TRBJ2-7; 10 nucleotides agree with TRBD1. The CDR3 is 18 amino acids. With 1 base clipped from V and 2 bases from J, the junction kept 11 bases outside the gene matches. CDR1 and CDR2 (germline): MDHEN, SYDVKM. The CDR3 sequence is CASSLLGTGVFGPYEQYF. The CDR3, as DNA: TGTGCCAGCAGTTTATTGGGGACAGGGGTTTTTGGCCCCTACGAGCAGTACTTC.

The V and J genes are TRBV19 and TRBJ1-2; D remains unclear. Looked up from germline, CDR1 is LNHDA and CDR2 is SQIVND (reference sequence). Trimming cost V 7 bases and J 4 bases, with 10 bases left between them. The CDR3 consists of 12 residues. Written as DNA, the CDR3 is TGTGCCAGTACCGTCAGGAGCTATGGCTACACCTTC. Encoded protein: CASTVRSYGYTF.

The V call is TRBV11-1, the J call TRBJ1-1; tentatively, D is TRBD1 (5 bases). The length of the CDR3 is 15 residues. Germline V lookup: CDR1 SGHAT, CDR2 FQDESV (reference sequence). The V gene lost 2 bases and the J gene lost 4 bases, with 14 bases spanning the gap. CDR3 amino acids: CASSLYNQGGTEAFF. CDR3 bases: TGTGCCAGCAGCTTATACAATCAGGGAGGCACTGAAGCTTTCTTT.

The chain carries TRBV29-1 and TRBJ2-1, with D possibly TRBD2 on 5 matching bases. Looked up from germline, CDR1 is SQVTM and CDR2 is ANQGSEA. This CDR3 contains 15 residues. V lost 7 bases to trimming and J lost 8 bases, with 24 bases between them. The CDR3 is CSASSLLGVSYEQFF. In DNA form, the CDR3 reads TGCAGCGCTTCATCCTTGTTGGGAGTATCGTATGAGCAGTTCTTC.

This chain uses TRBV6-1 with TRBJ1-2; D not certain. Germline values: CDR1 MNHNS, CDR2 SASEGT. The CDR3 is 14 amino acids. The V end lost 3 bases, the J end lost 4 bases, and 12 bases lay between the germline ends. CDR3 DNA sequence: TGTGCCAGCAGTGATTTTAGAGCGCTCTATGGCTACACCTTC. This sequence encodes CASSDFRALYGYTF.

This rearrangement joins TRBV19 to TRBJ2-7, with D perhaps matching TRBD1 (6 bases). The germline V and J ends were trimmed by 5 bases and 5 bases, with 13 bases remaining between them. The CDR3 has 13 residues. The germline CDR1 and CDR2 sequences are LNHDA and SQIVND (reference sequence). CDR3 loop: CASSRKQGHEQYF. The CDR3 coding sequence is TGTGCCAGTAGTCGTAAGCAGGGGCACGAGCAGTACTTC.

V and J are TRBV14 and TRBJ2-5; 11 bases agree with TRBD2. The CDR3 is 16 amino acids. CDR1 and CDR2 from the germline V gene are SGHDN and FVKESK. The V segment lost 5 bases and the J segment 1 base; nucleotides outside the gene matches: 6. The CDR3 region is CASSSGTSGIQETQYF. CDR3 DNA: TGTGCCAGCAGCTCCGGGACTAGCGGAATCCAAGAGACCCAGTACTTC.

The J gene is TRBJ1-5, the V gene TRBV19; perhaps TRBD1 as D (5 bases). The ends were cut back, 4 bases at V and 3 bases at J, with 16 bases in the middle. Germline assignment: CDR1 LNHDA and CDR2 SQIVND (reference sequence). This CDR3 has 16 residues. The CDR3 region has the DNA TGTGCCAGTAGTAAGAGGGGCCGGGACGCCAATCAGCCCCAGCATTTT. It encodes CASSKRGRDANQPQHF. The entire variable domain, with the rest obtained from reference TRBV19 and TRBJ1-5, is as follows: DGGITQSPKYLFRKEGQNVTLSCEQNLNHDAMYWYRQDPGQGLRLIYYSQIVNDFQKGDIAEGYSVSREKKESFPLTVTSAQKNPTAFYLCASSKRGRDANQPQHFGDGTRLSIL.

The gene calls are TRBV7-9 and TRBJ2-4; perhaps D is TRBD1 or TRBD2 (5 bases each). The CDR3 loop spans 18 amino acids. Germline V gives CDR1 SEHNR, CDR2 FQNEAQ (reference sequence). V lost 6 bases, J lost 0 bases, and 21 bases lay in between. CDR3 sequence: CASSPSSPGPLAKNIQYF. Written as DNA, the CDR3 is TGTGCCAGCAGTCCTTCGAGTCCGGGGCCACTAGCCAAAAACATTCAGTACTTC.

The V gene is TRBV6-5, the J gene TRBJ1-5, with 7 bases fitting TRBD1. The CDR3 runs 15 residues. Germline V lookup: CDR1 MNHEY, CDR2 SVGAGI. V was pared by 5 bases and J by 2 bases, with 6 bases of the junction left unmatched. The CDR3 DNA sequence: TGTGCCAGCAGTCGAGGACAGGCCGGCAATCAGCCCCAGCATTTT. Its protein is CASSRGQAGNQPQHF.

The V and J genes are TRBV7-6 and TRBJ2-1, with a tentative D call TRBD2 (6 bases). V was clipped by 5 bases and J by 0 bases, with 17 bases between them. The CDR3 runs 17 residues. Germline values: CDR1 SGHVS, CDR2 FNYEAQ. The CDR3 DNA sequence: TGTGCCAGCAGCGGGGGGTCAGGGTATCTCTCCTACAATGAGCAGTTCTTC. It encodes CASSGGSGYLSYNEQFF.

The chain uses TRBV7-9 and TRBJ1-2; D call uncertain. Germline V gives CDR1 SEHNR, CDR2 FQNEAQ (reference sequence). The CDR3 has 13 amino acids. With 5 bases removed from V and 2 bases from J, the gap between germline ends came to 9 bases. The CDR3 sequence: CASSPGLNYGYTF. The CDR3 nucleotides read TGTGCCAGCAGCCCCGGGTTAAACTATGGCTACACCTTC.

The chain combines TRBV10-1 with TRBJ2-7; possibly TRBD1 or TRBD2 for D (5 bases each). The CDR3 is 15 residues long. Germline V gives CDR1 WNHNN, CDR2 SYGVQD (reference sequence). The V end was cut by 2 bases, the J end by 4 bases, with 15 bases between. CDR3 DNA: TGCGCCAGCAGTGAGGAGGGGCGAGACCCTTACGAGCAGTACTTC. Protein sequence: CASSEEGRDPYEQYF.

This chain uses TRBV5-1 with TRBJ1-2, with D tentatively TRBD1 (5 bases). Germline values: CDR1 SGHRS, CDR2 YFSETQ. Trimming removed 7 bases at V and 2 bases at J, with 15 bases between. CDR3 size: 14 residues. The CDR3 region has the DNA TGCGCCAGCCAGACACAGGCGGGGAACTATGGCTACACCTTC. It encodes CASQTQAGNYGYTF. Looking up the rest from reference TRBV5-1 and TRBJ1-2 gives the full variable domain: KAGVTQTPRYLIKTRGQQVTLSCSPISGHRSVSWYQQTPGQGLQFLFEYFSETQRNKGNFPGRFSGRQFSNSRSEMNVSTLELGDSALYLCASQTQAGNYGYTFGSGTRLTVV.

The chain has TRBV20-1 and TRBJ2-7; D call uncertain. The CDR3 length is 10 residues. V was pared by 3 bases and J by 4 bases, with 4 bases between. Germline V lookup: CDR1 DFQATT, CDR2 SNEGSKA (reference sequence). As DNA, the CDR3 is TGCAGTGCTAGTGGATACGAGCAGTACTTC. It codes for CSASGYEQYF.